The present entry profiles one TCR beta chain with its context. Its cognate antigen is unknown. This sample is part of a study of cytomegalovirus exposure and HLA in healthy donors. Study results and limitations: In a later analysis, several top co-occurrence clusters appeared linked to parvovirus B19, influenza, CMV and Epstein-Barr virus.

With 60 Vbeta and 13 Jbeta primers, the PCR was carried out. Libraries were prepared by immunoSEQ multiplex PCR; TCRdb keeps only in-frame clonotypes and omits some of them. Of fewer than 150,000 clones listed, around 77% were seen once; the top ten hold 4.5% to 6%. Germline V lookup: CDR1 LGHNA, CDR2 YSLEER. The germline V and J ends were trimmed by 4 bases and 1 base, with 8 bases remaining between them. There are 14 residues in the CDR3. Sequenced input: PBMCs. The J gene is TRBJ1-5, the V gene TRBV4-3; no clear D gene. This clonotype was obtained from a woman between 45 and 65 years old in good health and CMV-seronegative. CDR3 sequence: CASSPAGSNQPQHF. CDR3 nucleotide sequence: TGCGCCAGCAGCCCTGCAGGCAGCAATCAGCCCCAGCATTTT.